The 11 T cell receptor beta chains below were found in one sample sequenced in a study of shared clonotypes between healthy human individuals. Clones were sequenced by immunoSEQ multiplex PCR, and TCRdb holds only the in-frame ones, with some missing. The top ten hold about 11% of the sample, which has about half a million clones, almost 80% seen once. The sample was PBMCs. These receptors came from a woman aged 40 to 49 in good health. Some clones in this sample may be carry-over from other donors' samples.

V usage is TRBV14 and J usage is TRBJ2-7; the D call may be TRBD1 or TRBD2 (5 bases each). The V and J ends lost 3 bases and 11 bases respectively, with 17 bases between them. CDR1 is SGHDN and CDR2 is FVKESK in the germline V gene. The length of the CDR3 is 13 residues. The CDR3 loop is CASSHAFGGGEYF. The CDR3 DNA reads TGTGCCAGCAGCCATGCTTTTGGGGGTGGAGAGTACTTC. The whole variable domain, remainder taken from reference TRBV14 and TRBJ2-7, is EAGVTQFPSHSVIEKGQTVTLRCDPISGHDNLYWYRRVMGKEIKFLLHFVKESKQDESGMPNNRFLAERTGGTYSTLKVQPAELEDSGVYFCASSHAFGGGEYFGPGTRLTVT.

CDR3 nucleotide sequence: TGTGCCAGCAGCGCCATGGGGAGAGGGCTCAACAATGAGCAGTTCTTC. Amino acid sequence: CASSAMGRGLNNEQFF. The rearrangement uses TRBV7-2 and TRBJ2-1; possible D gene TRBD2, 5 bases. Looked up from germline, CDR1 is SGHTA and CDR2 is FQGNSA. CDR3 size: 16 residues. The V end lost 5 bases, the J end lost 5 bases, and 19 bases lay between the germline ends.

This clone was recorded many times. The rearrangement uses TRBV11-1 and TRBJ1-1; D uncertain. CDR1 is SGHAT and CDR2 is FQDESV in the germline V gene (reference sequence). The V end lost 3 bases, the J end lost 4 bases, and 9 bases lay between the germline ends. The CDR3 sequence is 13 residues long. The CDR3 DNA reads TGTGCCAGCAGCTTGTCGAGGAGCACTGAAGCTTTCTTT. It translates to CASSLSRSTEAFF.

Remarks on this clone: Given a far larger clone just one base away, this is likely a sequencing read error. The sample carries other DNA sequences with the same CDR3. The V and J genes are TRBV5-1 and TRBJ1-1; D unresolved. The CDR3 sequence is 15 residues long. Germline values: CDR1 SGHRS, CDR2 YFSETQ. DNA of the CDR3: TGCGCCAGCAGCTTGAAGCGACAAGATAACACTGAGGCTTTCTTT. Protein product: CASSLKRQDNTEAFF.

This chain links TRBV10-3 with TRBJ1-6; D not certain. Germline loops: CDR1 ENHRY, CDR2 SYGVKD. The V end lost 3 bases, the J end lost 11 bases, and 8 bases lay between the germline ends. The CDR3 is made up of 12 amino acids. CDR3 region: CAISDGDTPLHF. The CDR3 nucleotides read TGTGCCATCAGTGATGGGGATACACCCCTCCACTTT.

The CDR3 is CASSPLRDGPQETQYF. CDR3 bases: TGCGCCAGCAGCCCACTCCGGGACGGGCCTCAAGAGACCCAGTACTTC. This chain connects TRBV5-1 to TRBJ2-5; either TRBD1 or TRBD2 may supply D (5 bases each). The germline V gene encodes CDR1 SGHRS and CDR2 YFSETQ. This CDR3 spans 16 amino acids. V shed 4 bases and J shed 2 bases, with 18 bases lying between them.

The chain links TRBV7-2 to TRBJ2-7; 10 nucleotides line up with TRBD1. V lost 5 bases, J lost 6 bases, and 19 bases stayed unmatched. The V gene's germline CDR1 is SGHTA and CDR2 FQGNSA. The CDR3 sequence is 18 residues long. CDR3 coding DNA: TGTGCCAGCAGCCTCACGTCAGCCGGTGGGTGGACAGGGGGCGAGCAGTACTTC. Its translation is CASSLTSAGGWTGGEQYF.

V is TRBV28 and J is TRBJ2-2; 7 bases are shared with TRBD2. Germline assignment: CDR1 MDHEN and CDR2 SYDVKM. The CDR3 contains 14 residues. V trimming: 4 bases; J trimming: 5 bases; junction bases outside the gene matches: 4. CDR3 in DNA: TGTGCCAGCAGTTACCCGGGAGGAACCGGGGAGCTGTTTTTT. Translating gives CASSYPGGTGELFF.

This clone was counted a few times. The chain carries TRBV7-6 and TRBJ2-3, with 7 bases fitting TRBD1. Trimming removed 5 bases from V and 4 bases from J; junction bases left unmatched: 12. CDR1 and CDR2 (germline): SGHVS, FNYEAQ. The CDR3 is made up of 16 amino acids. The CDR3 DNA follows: TGTGCCAGCAGCCCTAGTCTACAGGGGTTTCCAGATACGCAGTATTTT. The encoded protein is CASSPSLQGFPDTQYF.

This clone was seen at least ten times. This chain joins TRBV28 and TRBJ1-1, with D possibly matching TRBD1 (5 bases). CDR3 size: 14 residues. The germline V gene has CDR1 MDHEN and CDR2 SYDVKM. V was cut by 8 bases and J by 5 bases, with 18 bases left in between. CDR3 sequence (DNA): TGTGCCAGCCCACCCCCCGGGGCCAGGACTGAAGCTTTCTTT. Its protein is CASPPPGARTEAFF.

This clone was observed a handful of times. The CDR3 DNA reads as TGTGCCAGCAGCGTAGTGGCGGGAGTAGGGACCGGGGAGCTGTTTTTT. Its protein is CASSVVAGVGTGELFF. The gene calls are TRBV9 and TRBJ2-2; 7 bases fit TRBD2. V lost 0 bases and J lost 5; bases outside the gene matches: 7. CDR3 length equals 16 residues. CDR1 and CDR2 from the germline V gene are SGDLS and YYNGEE.